The T cell receptor (beta chain) under discussion was sequenced for a study of T cells in Graves' hyperthyroidism and ophthalmopathy. Diagnoses were established using clinical symptoms, serum thyroxine and TRAb, thyroid ultrasound and orbital computed tomography. In its sample, this clonotype was seen many times. There were TCR beta CDR3 regions amplified from RNA transcripts. During a first-round RT-PCR of the TCR CDR3, the HTBI primer set was used. Each CDR3 protein gets one entry after TCRdb re-called the multiplex PCR reads with MiXCR. The data contain about 350,000 distinct CDR3 sequences, approximately 15% of them singletons. The CDR3 is 15 amino acids. Trimming took off 1 base at V and 3 bases at J, with 11 bases between the two ends. The germline V gene encodes CDR1 SGHKS and CDR2 YYEKEE (reference sequence).

The chain uses TRBV5-5 and TRBJ1-5; D is unresolved. The TCR sequence derives from a woman aged 40 to 50 with Graves' ophthalmopathy. Sequencing used blood. Here the CDR3 reads CASSLYVRNNQPQHF. The CDR3 region has the DNA TGTGCCAGCAGCTTGTATGTCAGGAACAATCAGCCCCAGCATTTT.